This T cell receptor beta chain was profiled in a study of vaccination and CD4 T cells after COVID-19. This sample's treatment: 10-day PBMC culture with coronavirus spike peptide pools or control peptides (ViraFEST assay). Positive PCR tests came between March and December 2020, ahead of the US Alpha, Beta and Delta variants. V lost 0 bases, J lost 3 bases, and 9 bases lay in between. This CDR3 has 14 amino acids. Germline V gene data show CDR1 as DFQATT and CDR2 as SNEGSKA (reference sequence). Cultured CD4+ T cell DNA underwent sequencing with the Oncomine TCR Beta short-read assay. TCRdb called the PCR reads again in MiXCR, with one record for every CDR3 protein. The sample records about 17,000 distinct CDR3 sequences, 45% to 65% being singletons. The sample holds one count of this clonotype. The antigen is unknown.

Sequences were obtained from CD4+ T cells from blood, cultured in vitro. This chain uses TRBV20-1 with TRBJ1-5; no firm D call. The TCR originated in a human donor who had recovered from COVID-19. Here the CDR3 reads CSARDNTYNQPQHF. The CDR3 DNA reads as TGCAGTGCTAGAGATAATACTTACAATCAGCCCCAGCATTTT.